This T cell receptor (beta chain) was sequenced during a study of T cell responses to AZD1222 COVID-19 vaccine. General observations from the study: Researchers report vaccine-associated CD4 TCRs spanning spike, with dominance at 160-218 and 743-854.

Comments on this clone: The antigen is unknown.

The ends lost 4 bases at V and 2 bases at J; junction bases unmatched: 12. This CDR3 contains 17 residues. Germline-derived CDR1 and CDR2 are WNHNN and SYGVQD (reference sequence). Method: immunoSEQ multiplex PCR; TCRdb's copy keeps in-frame clones and lacks some. This sample carries 80,000 to 95,000 clones, around four fifths of them seen once, and the ten largest clones take about 21%. Sequencing used peripheral blood, obtained on day 0 of AZD1222 vaccination. J is TRBJ2-5 and V is TRBV10-1; 8 nucleotides agree with TRBD2. This sequence originates from an adult in good health. CDR3 in amino acids: CASSGGSGRDGQETQYF. The CDR3 DNA follows: TGCGCCAGCAGTGGTGGAAGCGGGAGAGACGGACAAGAGACCCAGTACTTC.